The 22 T cell receptor beta chains listed next were all sequenced from one sample in a study of T cell responses to AZD1222 COVID-19 vaccine. Sequenced by immunoSEQ multiplex PCR; TCRdb stores in-frame clones only, minus some. Here the sample spans more than 130,000 clones, about nine tenths being singletons. Sequencing was performed on peripheral blood, taken on day 0 of AZD1222 vaccination. These receptors came from an adult in good health.

V gene TRBV3-1 (or the pseudogene TRBV3-2) combines with J gene TRBJ2-4; D may be TRBD1 or TRBD2 (6 bases each). Germline CDR1 is LGHDT and CDR2 is YNNKEL (reference sequence). The CDR3 is 15 residues long. Trimming took off 2 bases at V and 4 bases at J, with 12 bases between the two ends. This CDR3 is CASSQKGGPKNIQYF. Written as DNA, the CDR3 is TGTGCCAGCAGCCAAAAAGGGGGGCCTAAAAACATTCAGTACTTC.

This chain links TRBV19 with TRBJ1-2; TRBD1 might be the D (6 bases). V was pared by 5 bases and J by 4 bases, with 11 bases between. Germline assignment: CDR1 LNHDA and CDR2 SQIVND (reference sequence). This CDR3 region has 13 residues. The CDR3, as DNA: TGTGCCAGTAGTGTAAGGGACACCTATGGCTACACCTTC. This sequence encodes CASSVRDTYGYTF. The complete variable domain, with remaining parts taken from reference TRBV19 and TRBJ1-2, reads DGGITQSPKYLFRKEGQNVTLSCEQNLNHDAMYWYRQDPGQGLRLIYYSQIVNDFQKGDIAEGYSVSREKKESFPLTVTSAQKNPTAFYLCASSVRDTYGYTFGSGTRLTVV.

The rearrangement uses TRBV18 and TRBJ2-2; 7 positions agree with TRBD1. This CDR3 has 16 amino acids. Germline trimming cut 4 bases from V and 3 bases from J; bases unmatched to any gene: 8. The germline gives CDR1 KGHSH, CDR2 LQKENI. The CDR3 DNA is TGTGCCAGCTCACGTAGACAGGGATTCGACACCGGGGAGCTGTTTTTT. Protein sequence: CASSRRQGFDTGELFF.

V usage is TRBV12-3 or TRBV12-4 and J usage is TRBJ1-1, with no clear D. V was shortened by 5 bases and J by 0 bases, with 7 bases between the two germline ends. CDR3 size: 13 residues. CDR3 in DNA: TGTGCCAGCAGTCCCCGTCTGAACACTGAAGCTTTCTTT. Translating it yields CASSPRLNTEAFF.

This clone was counted once. The J gene is TRBJ1-3, the V gene TRBV19; D is undetermined. Trimming took 6 bases from V and 4 from J, leaving 16 bases between them. The germline gives CDR1 LNHDA, CDR2 SQIVND (reference sequence). This CDR3 is 15 amino acids long. The DNA of the CDR3 is TGTGCCAGTAGCCGCAGTCCGGGAACCGGAAACACCATATATTTT. It yields the protein CASSRSPGTGNTIYF.

The chain uses TRBV7-9 and TRBJ1-2; 7 bases agree with TRBD1. Per the germline V gene, CDR1 is SEHNR and CDR2 is FQNEAQ (reference sequence). This CDR3 contains 14 residues. J lost 11 bases, V lost 3 bases, and 12 bases had no gene match. The DNA for the CDR3 is TGTGCCAGCAGCTTCCCCGGGGACAGCTTGGGGTACACCTTC. This codes for CASSFPGDSLGYTF. The variable domain in full, with the rest retrieved from reference TRBV7-9 and TRBJ1-2, is DTGVSQNPRHKITKRGQNVTFRCDPISEHNRLYWYRQTLGQGPEFLTYFQNEAQLEKSRLLSDRFSAERPKGSFSTLEIQRTEQGDSAMYLCASSFPGDSLGYTFGSGTRLTVV.

J is TRBJ2-1 and V is TRBV7-2, with 8 positions matching TRBD2. The CDR3 is 16 residues long. CDR1 is SGHTA, CDR2 FQGNSA, per germline. J lost 1 base, V lost 6 bases, and 8 bases had no gene match. The CDR3 protein is CASRYASGGSYNEQFF. The CDR3, as DNA: TGTGCCAGCAGGTACGCGAGCGGGGGATCCTACAATGAGCAGTTCTTC.

V gene TRBV6-5 combines with J gene TRBJ2-2; 7 bases match TRBD1. J lost 1 base, V lost 6 bases, and 2 bases had no gene match. The CDR3 sequence is 14 residues long. The germline V gene has CDR1 MNHEY and CDR2 SVGAGI. CDR3 coding DNA: TGTGCCAGCAGGCGGACAGGGAACACCGGGGAGCTGTTTTTT. Translated, it gives CASRRTGNTGELFF.

The chain employs TRBV7-2 and TRBJ2-1, with 12 bases aligning to TRBD2. The trim removed 6 bases at V and 4 bases at J, leaving 4 bases unmatched. Germline values: CDR1 SGHTA, CDR2 FQGNSA. This CDR3 has 15 residues. CDR3 in amino acids: CASSSSGRAYNEQFF. The CDR3 DNA reads TGTGCCAGCAGTTCTAGCGGGAGGGCTTACAATGAGCAGTTCTTC.

The genes are TRBV7-9 and TRBJ1-2, with a tentative D call TRBD1 (6 bases). Trimming pared 5 bases from V and 3 bases from J, leaving 10 bases between. CDR1 is SEHNR, CDR2 FQNEAQ, per germline (reference sequence). This CDR3 contains 13 residues. For the CDR3, the DNA is TGTGCCAGCAGCCAGGACAGATACTATGGCTACACCTTC. Protein: CASSQDRYYGYTF.

This sequence joins TRBV5-1 and TRBJ2-3, with 7 bases that match TRBD2. Trimming cost V 4 bases and J 2 bases; bases outside gene matches: 13. This CDR3 is built from 17 residues. Germline CDR1 reads SGHRS; CDR2 reads YFSETQ. The CDR3 loop is CASSQEGSGWSTDTQYF. DNA of the CDR3: TGCGCCAGCAGCCAGGAGGGTAGCGGGTGGTCCACAGATACGCAGTATTTT. Full variable domain (outside the CDR3, taken from reference TRBV5-1 and TRBJ2-3): KAGVTQTPRYLIKTRGQQVTLSCSPISGHRSVSWYQQTPGQGLQFLFEYFSETQRNKGNFPGRFSGRQFSNSRSEMNVSTLELGDSALYLCASSQEGSGWSTDTQYFGPGTRLTVL.

The V gene is TRBV11-2, the J gene TRBJ2-7; the D is unclear. This CDR3 has 14 amino acids. V was cut by 5 bases and J by 0 bases, with 11 bases left in between. The germline gives CDR1 SGHAT, CDR2 FQNNGV. CDR3 amino acids: CASSPFTSSYEQYF. The CDR3 DNA is TGTGCCAGCAGCCCCTTTACTTCCTCCTACGAGCAGTACTTC.

The chain recombines TRBV6-5 with TRBJ2-1; 7 bases are a match to TRBD2. Trimming at V came to 7 bases and at J to 5 bases, leaving 8 bases not matched to a gene. Germline CDR1 is MNHEY and CDR2 is SVGAGI. The CDR3 totals 14 residues. DNA of the CDR3: TGTGCCAGCAAGCTAGCGGCAGCGAACAATGAGCAGTTCTTC. Its translation: CASKLAAANNEQFF.

The chain is built from TRBV24-1 and TRBJ2-1; 7 nucleotides line up with TRBD2. From germline, CDR1 is KGHDR and CDR2 SFDVKD. The CDR3 has 17 amino acids. The V gene end was trimmed by 2 bases and the J gene end by 0 bases; junction bases not matched to a gene: 6. The CDR3 DNA reads TGTGCCACCAGTGATTATGTGGGAGGGAGCTCCTACAATGAGCAGTTCTTC. Its translation: CATSDYVGGSSYNEQFF.

The sample holds a few counts of this clone. This chain uses TRBV11-3 with TRBJ2-1, with D hard to call. In germline, CDR1 is SGHNT, CDR2 YENEEA. Between the trimmed V and J ends, which lost 0 bases and 3 bases, there was a span of 12 bases. The CDR3 length is 16 residues. As DNA, the CDR3 is TGTGCCAGCAGCTTAGAGGGCGGCGAAAACTACAATGAGCAGTTCTTC. This translates into CASSLEGGENYNEQFF.

The chain links TRBV19 to TRBJ2-7; a weak D match, TRBD1 (6 bases). The CDR3 sequence is 15 residues long. Germline-derived CDR1 and CDR2 are LNHDA and SQIVND (reference sequence). Trimming stripped 5 bases from V and 6 bases from J, with 20 bases between. The CDR3 DNA reads as TGTGCCAGTAGTTCCCTCAGGGGCTTCGTATCCGAGCAGTACTTC. Protein sequence: CASSSLRGFVSEQYF.

This clone was picked up a small number of times. The rearrangement uses TRBV3-1 (or the pseudogene TRBV3-2) and TRBJ1-1, with a tentative D call TRBD1 (6 bases). Germline values: CDR1 LGHDT, CDR2 YNNKEL (reference sequence). Between the trimmed V and J ends, which lost 2 bases and 3 bases, there was a span of 19 bases. The CDR3 has 17 residues. CDR3 sequence: CASSQTKGGIRDTEAFF. The CDR3 DNA sequence: TGTGCCAGCAGCCAAACCAAGGGGGGGATTCGGGACACTGAAGCTTTCTTT.

The CDR3 spells CSVGTTENTEAFF. The CDR3 DNA follows: TGCAGCGTGGGTACCACAGAGAACACTGAAGCTTTCTTT. J is TRBJ1-1 and V is TRBV29-1, with D unclear. The V gene lost 6 bases and the J gene lost 1 base, with 12 bases spanning the gap. The CDR3 covers 13 residues. Germline V gene data show CDR1 as SQVTM and CDR2 as ANQGSEA.

This clone has a single count. The chain couples TRBV27 to TRBJ1-2; a weak D match, TRBD1 (5 bases). This CDR3 contains 14 residues. Trimming removed 3 bases at V and 2 bases at J, with 10 bases between. Germline V lookup: CDR1 MNHEY, CDR2 SMNVEV (reference sequence). The CDR3, as DNA: TGTGCCAGCAGTTTGGCGGGACTCAACTATGGCTACACCTTC. Encoded protein: CASSLAGLNYGYTF.

This clone was counted only a few times. The CDR3 DNA is TGTGCCAGTAGTATTAGCCAGTCCCCCCAGTACTTC. Translating gives CASSISQSPQYF. The V call is TRBV19, the J call TRBJ2-5, with D unresolved. V was clipped by 3 bases and J by 9 bases, with 11 bases between them. Germline CDR1 reads LNHDA; CDR2 reads SQIVND (reference sequence). The length of the CDR3 is 12 residues. Looking up the rest from reference TRBV19 and TRBJ2-5 gives the full variable domain: DGGITQSPKYLFRKEGQNVTLSCEQNLNHDAMYWYRQDPGQGLRLIYYSQIVNDFQKGDIAEGYSVSREKKESFPLTVTSAQKNPTAFYLCASSISQSPQYFGPGTRLLVL.

The V call is TRBV6-5, the J call TRBJ2-6; D remains ambiguous. V dropped 7 bases and J dropped 0 bases, with 10 bases sitting between them. CDR1 and CDR2 (germline): MNHEY, SVGAGI. The CDR3 runs to 15 residues. In DNA form, the CDR3 reads TGTGCCAGCACCTCCAGGATCTCTGGGGCCAACGTCCTGACTTTC. Translating gives CASTSRISGANVLTF.

V and J are TRBV5-4 and TRBJ2-7; no reliable D call. CDR1 SGHNT and CDR2 YYREEE come from the germline V gene (reference sequence). With 1 base removed from V and 6 bases from J, the gap between germline ends came to 11 bases. This CDR3 has 13 amino acids. The CDR3 DNA reads as TGTGCCAGCAGCTTGCCGGTGGGAAGCGAGCAGTACTTC. Translating it yields CASSLPVGSEQYF.